The present T cell receptor (beta chain) was sequenced within a study of T cell responses to AZD1222 COVID-19 vaccine (dated by TCRdb to the early 2020s). For the study in its entirety: AZD1222 recipients given second doses at about 4 weeks or at about 12 weeks were pooled, since spike-specific TCR depth and breadth were not found to differ between the two schedules. Trial participants were enrolled by age into subgroups of 18-55, 56-69 and 70-plus years, and around 150, 28 and 57 TCR-sequenced participants, respectively, were included in these subgroups. A total of 230 to 250 trial participants underwent TCR sequencing, of whom roughly 210 had received two doses of AZD1222 and around 25 had received two doses of the MenACWY control vaccine.

Taken from cysteine to phenylalanine, the CDR3 has 13 residues. Only the CDR3 portion is preserved as DNA: 39 bases, with reading frame beginning at the first base. Broad study findings and their caveats: Because no samples from the day 14 peak response were available, repertoires could be characterized only after the peak T cell response. Spike-specific TCR breadth and depth rose significantly after two AZD1222 doses compared with day 0 and with MenACWY recipients. Participants were mostly white British and included more females than males, and it was suggested by the authors that clonal diversity may have been underestimated. The 56-69-year group was small, and its depth increase did not reach significance, likely because of low power. Conclusions about previously exposed vaccinees are limited, since just six AZD1222 recipients were seropositive for SARS-CoV-2 at baseline. Vaccine-associated CD4 TCRs spanned the whole spike protein, with dominant responses in regions 160-218 and 743-854. Nearly half of unique spike-specific TCRs reportedly recognized epitopes outside regions mutated in the B.1.351 and B.1.1.7 variants.

This specimen's time point label, interpreted: baseline before first vaccination. Vaccinee samples came from UK trials COV001 and COV002, including a single-blind randomized controlled phase 2/3 trial of AZD1222 (ChAdOx1 nCoV-19) in healthy adults. Trial participant PBMC samples were collected at day 0 and day 28 after the second dose for TCRbeta chain sequencing. This clone has a single count. Its cognate antigen has yet to be identified. No base quality information exists; no much larger clone differs at one position. The CDR3 regions of human TCRbeta chains were analyzed by immunosequencing. The paper's data handling went like this. TCRs in the repertoires were matched against a reference library of SARS-CoV-2-specific TCRs that had been generated with the MIRA antigen-specificity platform. Breadth was defined as the fraction of unique TCRs that were SARS-CoV-2-associated, and depth was defined as the fraction of total T cells that were SARS-CoV-2-associated. Using the MIRA data, each spike-specific TCR was assigned both to the spike region to which the TCR was reactive and to a CD4 or CD8 class. Log10-transformed breadth and depth values were compared by one-way ANOVA with Sidak's multiple comparisons tests. The source is immuneACCESS, and TCRdb retained only in-frame sequences with V and J called. Part of the clones is not carried over; for the studies checked, unresolved V genes explain less than half of this, and the remainder is unexplained. Clone size and V and J calls were adopted from that table, with D and trimming inferred from the DNA. Present in this sample are 120,000 or so clones, more than 80% of which were seen just once. In total, the top ten clones hold about 1.4% of the sample.

Material: peripheral blood, obtained on day 0 of AZD1222 vaccination. The chain is encoded by TRBV1 joined to TRBJ2-7; the table's D gene call, TRBD2, was not cross checked with the DNA. TRBV1 is flagged as a pseudogene. The clonotype was recovered from an adult in good health. Here the CDR3 is given as CTSSQGPEGEQYF. The DNA is as follows: TGCACCAGCAGCCAAGGACCGGAGGGCGAGCAGTACTTC.